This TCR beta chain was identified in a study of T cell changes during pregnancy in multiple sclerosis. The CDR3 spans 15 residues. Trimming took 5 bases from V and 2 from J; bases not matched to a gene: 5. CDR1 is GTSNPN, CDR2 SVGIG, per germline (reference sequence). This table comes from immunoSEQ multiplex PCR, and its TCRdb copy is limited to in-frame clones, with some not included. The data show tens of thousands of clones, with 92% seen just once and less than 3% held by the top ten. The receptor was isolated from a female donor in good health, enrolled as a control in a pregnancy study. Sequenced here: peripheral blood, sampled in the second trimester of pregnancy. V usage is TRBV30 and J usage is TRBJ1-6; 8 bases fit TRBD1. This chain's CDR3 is CAWGLQGAYNSPLHF. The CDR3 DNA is TGTGCCTGGGGACTACAGGGGGCCTATAATTCACCCCTCCACTTT.